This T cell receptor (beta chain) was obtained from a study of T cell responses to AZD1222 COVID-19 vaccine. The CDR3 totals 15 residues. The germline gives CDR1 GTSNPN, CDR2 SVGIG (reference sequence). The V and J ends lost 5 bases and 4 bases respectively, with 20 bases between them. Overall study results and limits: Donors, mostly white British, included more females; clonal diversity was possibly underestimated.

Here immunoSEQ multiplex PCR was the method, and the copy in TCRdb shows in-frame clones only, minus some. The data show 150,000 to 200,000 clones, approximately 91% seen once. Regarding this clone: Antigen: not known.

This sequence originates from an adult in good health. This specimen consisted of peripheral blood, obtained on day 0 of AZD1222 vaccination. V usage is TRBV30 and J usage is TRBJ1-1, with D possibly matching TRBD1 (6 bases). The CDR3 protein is CAWAGPTGPGTEAFF. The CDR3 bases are TGTGCCTGGGCTGGACCGACAGGCCCGGGCACTGAAGCTTTCTTT.